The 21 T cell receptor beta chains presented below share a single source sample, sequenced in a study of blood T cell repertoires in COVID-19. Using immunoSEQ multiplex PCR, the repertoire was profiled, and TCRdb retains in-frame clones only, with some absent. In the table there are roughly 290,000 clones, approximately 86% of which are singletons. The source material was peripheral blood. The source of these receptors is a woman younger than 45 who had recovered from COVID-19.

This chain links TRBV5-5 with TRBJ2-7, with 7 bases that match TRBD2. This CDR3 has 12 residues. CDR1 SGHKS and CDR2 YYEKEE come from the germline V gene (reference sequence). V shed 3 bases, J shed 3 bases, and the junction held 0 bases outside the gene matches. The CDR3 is CASSWEGYEQYF. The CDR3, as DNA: TGTGCCAGCAGCTGGGAGGGCTACGAGCAGTACTTC.

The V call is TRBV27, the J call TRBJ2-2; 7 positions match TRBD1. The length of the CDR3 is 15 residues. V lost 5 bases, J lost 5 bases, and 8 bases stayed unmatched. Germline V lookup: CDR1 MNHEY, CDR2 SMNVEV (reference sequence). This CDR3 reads CASSRGQFITGELFF. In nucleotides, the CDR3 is TGTGCCAGCAGTAGGGGGCAGTTTATTACCGGGGAGCTGTTTTTT.

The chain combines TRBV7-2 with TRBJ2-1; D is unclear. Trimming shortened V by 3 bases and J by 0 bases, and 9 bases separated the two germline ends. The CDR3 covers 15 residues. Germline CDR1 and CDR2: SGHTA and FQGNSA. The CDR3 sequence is CASSFPKSSYNEQFF. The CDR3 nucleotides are TGTGCCAGCAGCTTTCCGAAGAGCTCCTACAATGAGCAGTTCTTC.

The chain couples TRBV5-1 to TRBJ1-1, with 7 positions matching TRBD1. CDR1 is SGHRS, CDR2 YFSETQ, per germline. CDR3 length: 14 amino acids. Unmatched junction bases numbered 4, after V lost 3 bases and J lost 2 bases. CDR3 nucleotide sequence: TGCGCCAGCAGCTGGAGACAGGGAAACACTGAAGCTTTCTTT. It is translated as CASSWRQGNTEAFF.

The CDR3 is CASSLYSRGRSNEQFF. CDR3 nucleotides: TGTGCCAGCAGCTTGTACTCCAGGGGGCGCAGCAATGAGCAGTTCTTC. This sequence joins TRBV11-3 and TRBJ2-1, with 8 bases that match TRBD1. The J segment lost 6 bases and the V segment lost 3 bases, leaving 10 bases of the junction unmatched. Looked up from germline, CDR1 is SGHNT and CDR2 is YENEEA. The CDR3 is 16 residues long.

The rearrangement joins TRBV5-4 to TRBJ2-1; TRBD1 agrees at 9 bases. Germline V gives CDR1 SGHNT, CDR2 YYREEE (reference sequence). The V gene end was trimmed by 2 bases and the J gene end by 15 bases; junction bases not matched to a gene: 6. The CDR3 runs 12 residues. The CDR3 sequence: CASSFLGQGTFF. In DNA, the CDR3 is TGTGCCAGCAGCTTCTTAGGACAGGGGACGTTCTTC.

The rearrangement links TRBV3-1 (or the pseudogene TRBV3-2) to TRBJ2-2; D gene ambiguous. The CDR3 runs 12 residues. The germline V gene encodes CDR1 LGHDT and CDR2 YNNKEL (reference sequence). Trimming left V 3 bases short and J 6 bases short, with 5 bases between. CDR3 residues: CASSHNSGELFF. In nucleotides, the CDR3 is TGTGCCAGCAGCCACAACTCCGGGGAGCTGTTTTTT.

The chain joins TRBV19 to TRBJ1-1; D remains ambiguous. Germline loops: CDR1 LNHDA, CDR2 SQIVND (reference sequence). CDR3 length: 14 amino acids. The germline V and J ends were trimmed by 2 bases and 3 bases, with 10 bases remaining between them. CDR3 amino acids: CASSISPGDTEAFF. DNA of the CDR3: TGTGCCAGTAGTATATCTCCAGGCGACACTGAAGCTTTCTTT.

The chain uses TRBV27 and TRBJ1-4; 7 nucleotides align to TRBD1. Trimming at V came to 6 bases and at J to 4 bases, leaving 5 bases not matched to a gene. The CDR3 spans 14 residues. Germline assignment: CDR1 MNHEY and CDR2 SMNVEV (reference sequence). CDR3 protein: CASRRYRGNEKLFF. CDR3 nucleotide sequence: TGTGCCAGCAGAAGATACAGGGGTAATGAAAAACTGTTTTTT.

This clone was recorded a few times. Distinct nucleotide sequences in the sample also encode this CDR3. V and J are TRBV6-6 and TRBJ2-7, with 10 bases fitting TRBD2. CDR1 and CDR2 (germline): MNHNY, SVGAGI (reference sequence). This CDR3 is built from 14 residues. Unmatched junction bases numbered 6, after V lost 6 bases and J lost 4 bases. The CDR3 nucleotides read TGTGCCAGCAGCACAGGACTAGCGGTTTACGAGCAGTACTTC. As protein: CASSTGLAVYEQYF.

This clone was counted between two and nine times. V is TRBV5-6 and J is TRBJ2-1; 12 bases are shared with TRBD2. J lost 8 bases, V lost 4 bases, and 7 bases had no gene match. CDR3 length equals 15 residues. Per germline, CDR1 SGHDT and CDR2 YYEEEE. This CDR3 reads CASSPASGGADEQFF. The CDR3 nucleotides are TGTGCCAGCAGCCCCGCTAGCGGGGGGGCCGATGAGCAGTTCTTC.

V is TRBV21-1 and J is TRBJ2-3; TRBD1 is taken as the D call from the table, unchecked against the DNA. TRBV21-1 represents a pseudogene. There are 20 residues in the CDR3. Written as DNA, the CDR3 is TGTGCCAGCAGCAAAGTCGTGATTACGACACCACAAACTAGCACAGATACGCAGTATTTT. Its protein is CASSKVVITTPQTSTDTQYF.

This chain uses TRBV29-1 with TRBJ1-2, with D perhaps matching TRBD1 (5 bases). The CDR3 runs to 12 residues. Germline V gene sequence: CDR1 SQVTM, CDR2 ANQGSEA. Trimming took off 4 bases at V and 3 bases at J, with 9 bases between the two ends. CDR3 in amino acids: CSVVSQDYGYTF. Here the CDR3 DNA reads TGCAGCGTTGTTTCACAGGACTATGGCTACACCTTC.

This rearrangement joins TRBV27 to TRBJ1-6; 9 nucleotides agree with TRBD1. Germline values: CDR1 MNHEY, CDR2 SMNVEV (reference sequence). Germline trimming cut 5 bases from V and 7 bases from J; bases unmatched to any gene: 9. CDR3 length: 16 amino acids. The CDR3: CASSGGTGNRNSPLHF. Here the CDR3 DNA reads TGTGCCAGCAGTGGGGGGACAGGGAACCGGAATTCACCCCTCCACTTT.

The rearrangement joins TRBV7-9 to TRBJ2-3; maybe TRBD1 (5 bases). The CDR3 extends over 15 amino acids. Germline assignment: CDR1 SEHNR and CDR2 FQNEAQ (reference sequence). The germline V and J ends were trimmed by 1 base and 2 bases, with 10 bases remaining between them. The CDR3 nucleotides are TGTGCCAGCAGCTTAGTGGTACAGGTCACAGATACGCAGTATTTT. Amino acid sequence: CASSLVVQVTDTQYF. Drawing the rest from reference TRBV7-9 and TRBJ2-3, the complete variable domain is DTGVSQNPRHKITKRGQNVTFRCDPISEHNRLYWYRQTLGQGPEFLTYFQNEAQLEKSRLLSDRFSAERPKGSFSTLEIQRTEQGDSAMYLCASSLVVQVTDTQYFGPGTRLTVL.

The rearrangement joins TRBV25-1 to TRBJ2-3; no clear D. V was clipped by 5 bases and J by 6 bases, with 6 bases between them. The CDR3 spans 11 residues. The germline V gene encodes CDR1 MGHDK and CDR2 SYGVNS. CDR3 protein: CASSLADTQYF. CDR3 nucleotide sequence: TGTGCCAGCAGTTTAGCCGATACGCAGTATTTT.

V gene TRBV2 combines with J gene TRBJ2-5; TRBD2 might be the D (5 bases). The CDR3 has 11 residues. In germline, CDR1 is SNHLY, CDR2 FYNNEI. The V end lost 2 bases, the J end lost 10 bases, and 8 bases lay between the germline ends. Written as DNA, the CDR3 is TGTGCCAGCAGTGAAATCGGGGTCCAGTACTTC. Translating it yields CASSEIGVQYF. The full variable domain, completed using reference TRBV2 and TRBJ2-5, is EPEVTQTPSHQVTQMGQEVILRCVPISNHLYFYWYRQILGQKVEFLVSFYNNEISEKSEIFDDQFSVERPDGSNFTLKIRSTKLEDSAMYFCASSEIGVQYFGPGTRLLVL.

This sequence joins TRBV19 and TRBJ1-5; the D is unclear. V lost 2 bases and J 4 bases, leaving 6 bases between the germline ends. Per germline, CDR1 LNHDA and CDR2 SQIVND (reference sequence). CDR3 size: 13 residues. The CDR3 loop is CASSIIRNQPQHF. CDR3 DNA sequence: TGTGCCAGTAGTATAATCAGAAATCAGCCCCAGCATTTT.

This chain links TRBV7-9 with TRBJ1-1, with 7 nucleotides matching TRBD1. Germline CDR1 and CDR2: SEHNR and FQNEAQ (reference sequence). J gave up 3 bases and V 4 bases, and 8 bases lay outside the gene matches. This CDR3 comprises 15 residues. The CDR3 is CASSSRRDRDTEAFF. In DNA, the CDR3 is TGTGCCAGCAGCTCCCGCCGTGACAGGGACACTGAAGCTTTCTTT.

CDR3 sequence reads: CASSGQWQETQYF. CDR3 bases: TGTGCCAGCAGTGGTCAGTGGCAGGAGACCCAGTACTTC. The V call is TRBV2, the J call TRBJ2-5; D is undetermined. The CDR3 is made up of 13 amino acids. Looked up from germline, CDR1 is SNHLY and CDR2 is FYNNEI. V gave up 4 bases and J gave up 5 bases, with 11 bases separating them.

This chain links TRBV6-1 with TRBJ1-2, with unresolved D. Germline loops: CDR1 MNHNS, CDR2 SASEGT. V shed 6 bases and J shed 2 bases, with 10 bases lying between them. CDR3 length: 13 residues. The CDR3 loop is CASSQTRNYGYTF. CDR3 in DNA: TGTGCCAGCAGCCAGACGCGGAACTATGGCTACACCTTC.